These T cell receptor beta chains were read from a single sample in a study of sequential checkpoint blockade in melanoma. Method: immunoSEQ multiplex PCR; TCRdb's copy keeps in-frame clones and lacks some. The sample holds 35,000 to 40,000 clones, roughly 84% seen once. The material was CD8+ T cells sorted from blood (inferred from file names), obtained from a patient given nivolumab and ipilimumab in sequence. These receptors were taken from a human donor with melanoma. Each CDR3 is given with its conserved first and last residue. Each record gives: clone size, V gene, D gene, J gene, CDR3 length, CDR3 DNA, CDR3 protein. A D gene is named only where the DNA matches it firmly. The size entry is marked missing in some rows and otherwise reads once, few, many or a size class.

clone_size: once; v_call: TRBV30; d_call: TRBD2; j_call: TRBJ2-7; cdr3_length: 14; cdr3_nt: TGTGCCTGGAGTGTAGGGAGCGGGGACTACGAGCAGTACTTC; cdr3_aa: CAWSVGSGDYEQYF
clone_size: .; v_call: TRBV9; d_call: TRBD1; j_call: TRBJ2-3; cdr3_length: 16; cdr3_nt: TGTGCCAGCAGCGTAGAAGGGGGCGCAAGCACAGATACGCAGTATTTT; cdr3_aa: CASSVEGGASTDTQYF
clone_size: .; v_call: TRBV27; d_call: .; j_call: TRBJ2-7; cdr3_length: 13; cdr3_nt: TGTGCCAGCGGCTGGACAGCCACCTACGAGCAGTACTTC; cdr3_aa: CASGWTATYEQYF
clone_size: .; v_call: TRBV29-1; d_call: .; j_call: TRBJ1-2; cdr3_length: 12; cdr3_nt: TGCAGCGTTGTGTCCCAGGATTATGGCTACACCTTC; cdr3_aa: CSVVSQDYGYTF
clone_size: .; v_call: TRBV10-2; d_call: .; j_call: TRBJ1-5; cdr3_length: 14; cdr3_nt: TGCGCCAGCAGTTACAGGGTTAGCAATCAGCCCCAGCATTTT; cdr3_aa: CASSYRVSNQPQHF
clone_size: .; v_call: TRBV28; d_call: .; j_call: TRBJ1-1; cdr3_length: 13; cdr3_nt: TGTGCCAGCAGTCCCCTGACAGGCACTGAAGCTTTCTTT; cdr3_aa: CASSPLTGTEAFF
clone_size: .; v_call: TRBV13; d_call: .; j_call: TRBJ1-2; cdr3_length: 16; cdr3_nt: TGTGCCAGCAGCTTAGAGAGGGACAAAGTAAGCTATGGCTACACCTTC; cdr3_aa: CASSLERDKVSYGYTF
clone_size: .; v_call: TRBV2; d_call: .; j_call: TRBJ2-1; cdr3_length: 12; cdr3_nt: TGTGCCAGCATAGCAATAGCGAATGAGCAGTTCTTC; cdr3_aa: CASIAIANEQFF
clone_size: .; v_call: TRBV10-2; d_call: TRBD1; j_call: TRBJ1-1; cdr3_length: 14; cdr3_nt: TGCGCCAGCAATGTAGGCAGGGGGCGAACTGAAGCTTTCTTT; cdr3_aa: CASNVGRGRTEAFF
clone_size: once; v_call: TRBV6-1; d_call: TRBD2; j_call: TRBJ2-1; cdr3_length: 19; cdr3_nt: TGTGCCAGCAGTGAACCCCGCGGGGGAGCCATTAGCTCCTACAATGAGCAGTTCTTC; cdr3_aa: CASSEPRGGAISSYNEQFF
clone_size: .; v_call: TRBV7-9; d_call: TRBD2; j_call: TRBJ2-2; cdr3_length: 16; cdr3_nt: TGTGCCAGCAGTCCCCCTAGCGGGAGTTTCACCGGGGAGCTGTTTTTT; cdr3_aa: CASSPPSGSFTGELFF
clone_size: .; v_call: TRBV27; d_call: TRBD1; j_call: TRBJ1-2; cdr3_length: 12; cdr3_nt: TGTGCCAGCAGTCAGCGACAGGGTGGCTACACCTTC; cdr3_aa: CASSQRQGGYTF
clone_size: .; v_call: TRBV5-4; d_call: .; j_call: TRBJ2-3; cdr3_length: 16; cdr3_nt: TGTGCCAGCAGCCCGTACGGTGGGCGGGCGTCAGATACGCAGTATTTT; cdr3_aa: CASSPYGGRASDTQYF
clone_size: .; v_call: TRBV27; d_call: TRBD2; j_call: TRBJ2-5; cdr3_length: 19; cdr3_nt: TGTGCCAGCAGTCCCCTGGGGACTAGCGGGATAACGTACCAAGAGACCCAGTACTTC; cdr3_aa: CASSPLGTSGITYQETQYF
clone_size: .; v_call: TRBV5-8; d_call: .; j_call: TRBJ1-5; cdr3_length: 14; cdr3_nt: TGTGCCAGCAGCCAGGACAGAGACAATCAGCCCCAGCATTTT; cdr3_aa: CASSQDRDNQPQHF
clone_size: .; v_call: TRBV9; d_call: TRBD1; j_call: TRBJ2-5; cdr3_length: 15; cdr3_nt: TGTGCCAGCACAGGGGGACAGGGGTTTGGAGAGACCCAGTACTTC; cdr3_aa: CASTGGQGFGETQYF
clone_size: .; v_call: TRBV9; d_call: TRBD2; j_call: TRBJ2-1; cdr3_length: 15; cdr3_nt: TGTGCCAGCAGTGTTAGCGGGAGGGCCGCTCATGAGCAGTTCTTC; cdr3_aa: CASSVSGRAAHEQFF
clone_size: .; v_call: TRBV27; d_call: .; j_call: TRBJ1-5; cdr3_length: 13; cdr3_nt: TGTGCCAGCAGCTCAGGGCTGGCTCAGCCCCAGCATTTT; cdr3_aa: CASSSGLAQPQHF
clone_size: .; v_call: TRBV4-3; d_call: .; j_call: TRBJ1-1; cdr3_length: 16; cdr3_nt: TGCGCCAGCAGCCAAGCGCGGGGAATCGTGAACACTGAAGCTTTCTTT; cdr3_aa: CASSQARGIVNTEAFF
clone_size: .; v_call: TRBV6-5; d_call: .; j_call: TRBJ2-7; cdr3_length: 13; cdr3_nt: TGTGCCAGCAGTTACCGGGGGTTGGACGAGCAGTACTTC; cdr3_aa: CASSYRGLDEQYF
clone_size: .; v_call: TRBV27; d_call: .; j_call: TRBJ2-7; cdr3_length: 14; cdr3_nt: TGTGCCAGCAGTCCCTTCAGGGGAACGTACGAGCAGTACTTC; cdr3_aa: CASSPFRGTYEQYF
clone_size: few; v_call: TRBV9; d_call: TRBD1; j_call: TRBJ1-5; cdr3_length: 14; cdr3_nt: TGTGCCAGCAGCGTAGGGGACAGGCCCCAGCCCCAGCATTTT; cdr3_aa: CASSVGDRPQPQHF
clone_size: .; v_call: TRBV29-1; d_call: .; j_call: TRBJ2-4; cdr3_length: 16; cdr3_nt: TGCAGCGTTGAGGTCCCGGGACACCAAAGTTCGGACATTCAGTACTTC; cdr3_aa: CSVEVPGHQSSDIQYF
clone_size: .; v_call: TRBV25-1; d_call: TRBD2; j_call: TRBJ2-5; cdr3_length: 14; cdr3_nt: TGTGCCAGCAGTGACCCCCTAGCGGAAGAGACCCAGTACTTC; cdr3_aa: CASSDPLAEETQYF
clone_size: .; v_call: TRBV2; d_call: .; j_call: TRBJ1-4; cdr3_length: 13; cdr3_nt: TGTGCCAGCAGTGAAGGCGTAAATGAAAAACTGTTTTTT; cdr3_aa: CASSEGVNEKLFF
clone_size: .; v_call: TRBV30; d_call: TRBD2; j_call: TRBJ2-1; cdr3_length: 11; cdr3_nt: TGTGCCTGGCGACTAGCTTATGAGCAGTTCTTC; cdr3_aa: CAWRLAYEQFF
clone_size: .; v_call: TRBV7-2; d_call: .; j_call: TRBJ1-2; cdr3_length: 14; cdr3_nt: TGTGCCAGCAGCACACTAGACCGGGCCGCCGTTATTGCCTTC; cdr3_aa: CASSTLDRAAVIAF
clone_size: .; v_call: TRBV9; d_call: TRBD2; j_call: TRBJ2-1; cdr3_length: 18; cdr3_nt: TGTGCCAGCAGCCACCCCACCGGGACTAGCGGGACCTACAATGAGCAGTTCTTC; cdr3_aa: CASSHPTGTSGTYNEQFF
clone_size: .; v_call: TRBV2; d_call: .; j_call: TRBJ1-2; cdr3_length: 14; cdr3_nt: TGTGCCAGCAGTGGGACAGATAGGGTCTATGGCTACACCTTC; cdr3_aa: CASSGTDRVYGYTF
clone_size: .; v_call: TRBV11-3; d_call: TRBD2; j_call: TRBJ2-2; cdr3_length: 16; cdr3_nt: TGTGCCAGCAGTTCGGGCGCTAGCGGGAACACCGGGGAGCTGTTTTTT; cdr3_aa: CASSSGASGNTGELFF